This TCR beta chain was identified during a study of blood T cell repertoires in COVID-19. CDR1 is MNHEY and CDR2 is SVGAGI in the germline V gene. The CDR3 has 15 amino acids. V lost 6 bases to trimming and J lost 4 bases; unmatched junction nucleotides: 9. Patients in Seattle were enrolled during active infection, then followed longitudinally. Under the authors' procedure: Reference gene primer amplification in the assay estimated nucleated cell counts. Clones were read by immunoSEQ multiplex PCR, and TCRdb kept only the in-frame ones, dropping some. V and J calls and clone size are given by that table; D and trimming were obtained from the DNA. The data hold around 140,000 clones, with about nine tenths observed a single time.

The genes are TRBV6-5 and TRBJ1-1; TRBD1 aligns across 9 bases. Sequenced: peripheral blood. The receptor comes from a human donor with COVID-19, enrolled during active disease. The donor label of this sample is uncertain. The CDR3 sequence: CASSLQGAPSTEAFF. The DNA for the CDR3 is TGTGCCAGCAGCTTACAGGGGGCGCCTAGCACTGAAGCTTTCTTT.